These 6 T cell receptor beta chains share one sample of origin, sequenced in a study of radiation and T cells in renal cell carcinoma. Using immunoSEQ multiplex PCR, the repertoire was profiled, and TCRdb retains in-frame clones only, with some absent. The sample lists approximately 150,000 clones, approximately 86% seen once, with over 15% in the top ten. Documented time point: blood 4 weeks post-SBRT, at nephrectomy. Described treatment: 15 Gy SBRT to primary tumor, nephrectomy 4 weeks later. Sample: blood, taken from a patient whose treatment included radiotherapy and nephrectomy. These receptors were collected from a woman aged 45-65 years with renal cell carcinoma.

The chain employs TRBV6-1 and TRBJ2-3, with D possibly TRBD1 on 6 matching bases. The CDR3 totals 14 residues. Between the trimmed V and J ends, which lost 3 bases and 0 bases, there was a span of 7 bases. Germline assignment: CDR1 MNHNS and CDR2 SASEGT. The CDR3, as DNA: TGTGCCAGCAGTGATGGACAGAGCACAGATACGCAGTATTTT. Its translation is CASSDGQSTDTQYF.

The chain recombines TRBV28 with TRBJ1-2; D is unclear. V lost 6 bases, J lost 6 bases, and 17 bases lay in between. Germline V lookup: CDR1 MDHEN, CDR2 SYDVKM. The CDR3 loop spans 14 amino acids. The CDR3: CASSQHGEGHGYTF. The CDR3 nucleotides are TGTGCCAGCAGCCAGCACGGGGAGGGTCATGGCTACACCTTC.

The chain is built from TRBV7-2 and TRBJ2-1; TRBD2 matches 8 bases. This CDR3 has 14 amino acids. The germline V gene encodes CDR1 SGHTA and CDR2 FQGNSA. Unmatched junction bases numbered 6, after V lost 5 bases and J lost 6 bases. DNA for the CDR3: TGTGCCAGCAGCCGAAGCAGCGGGAGCAATGAGCAGTTCTTC. It encodes CASSRSSGSNEQFF. Full variable domain (outside the CDR3, taken from reference TRBV7-2 and TRBJ2-1): GAGVSQSPSNKVTEKGKDVELRCDPISGHTALYWYRQSLGQGLEFLIYFQGNSAPDKSGLPSDRFSAERTGGSVSTLTIQRTQQEDSAVYLCASSRSSGSNEQFFGPGTRLTVL.

The chain couples TRBV6-5 to TRBJ1-5; D remains ambiguous. V was trimmed by 4 bases and J by 5 bases, leaving 18 bases between them. Germline V CDR1 and CDR2: MNHEY, SVGAGI. The CDR3 contains 16 residues. This chain's CDR3 is CASSFTDQPPHQPQHF. The DNA for the CDR3 is TGTGCCAGCAGTTTCACGGACCAGCCGCCCCATCAGCCCCAGCATTTT.

DNA for the CDR3: TGTGCCAGCAGGTGGGATGCAACTAATGAAAAACTGTTTTTT. It translates to CASRWDATNEKLFF. The chain combines TRBV27 with TRBJ1-4; D unclear. The CDR3 extends over 14 amino acids. Per the germline V gene, CDR1 is MNHEY and CDR2 is SMNVEV (reference sequence). Trimming removed 6 bases at V and 0 bases at J, with 8 bases between.

The CDR3 loop is CAWSVQGVPYEQYF. Here the CDR3 DNA reads TGTGCCTGGAGTGTACAGGGGGTTCCCTACGAGCAGTACTTC. The V gene is TRBV30, the J gene TRBJ2-7; 8 positions agree with TRBD1. Losses at the gene ends were 0 bases for V and 2 bases for J; bases not matched to a gene: 3. Germline V gene lookup returns CDR1 GTSNPN and CDR2 SVGIG (reference sequence). This CDR3 is built from 14 residues.